This T cell receptor beta chain was documented in a study of metastatic and nonmetastatic thyroid tumors. In the study overall: Blood and tumor or nodule tissue repertoires from malignant and benign thyroid patients were compared.

The CDR3 consists of 15 residues. CDR1 and CDR2 (germline): GTSNPN, SVGIG (reference sequence). Deletions cut 3 bases from V and 5 bases from J, with 19 bases between. This clone was observed a handful of times. Its antigen remains unidentified. Original processing notes: CDR3 was compared across clinicopathological groups, and the resulting differences were used to build a distant-metastasis classifier for papillary thyroid cancer. TCRdb ran MiXCR on the PCR reads. TCRdb, rather than the study authors, made the V and J calls. The sample shows approximately 44,000 clones, over 25% of them seen only once. Prior to thyroid surgery, none of the patients had received any treatment. General study results and limits: Benign nodules reportedly had significantly lower TCR beta diversity than malignant thyroid tumors in blood and tumor.

What was sequenced was blood. The chain links TRBV30 to TRBJ1-1, with D perhaps TRBD1 (5 bases). This sequence was found in a male donor with papillary thyroid cancer or a benign thyroid nodule (not recorded which). Some clones in this sample may be carry-over from other donors' samples. CDR3 bases: TGTGCCTGGAGAGGCCCTGCGTCAGGGTATACTGAAGCTTTCTTT. Its translation is CAWRGPASGYTEAFF.